One T cell receptor beta chain is described in this entry. Its antigen is not known. This sample is drawn from a study of T cell responses to AZD1222 COVID-19 vaccine. Produced via immunoSEQ multiplex PCR; TCRdb's table is partial and in-frame only. The table has about 180,000 clones, around 90% seen once; the top ten hold about 4.3%. Findings of the study overall: Most donors were white British and more were female, and clonal diversity was possibly underestimated.

V dropped 2 bases and J dropped 2; count of bases not matched to a gene: 2. The germline V gene encodes CDR1 GTSNPN and CDR2 SVGIG (reference sequence). The CDR3 has 13 residues. This chain uses TRBV30 with TRBJ2-7, with TRBD2 identical over 8 bases. The receptor was isolated from an adult who received the MenACWY meningococcal vaccine as a control. The source material was peripheral blood, sampled 28 days after the second dose of the MenACWY control vaccine. CDR3: CAWSTRGAYEQYF. For the CDR3, the DNA is TGTGCCTGGAGTACGCGGGGGGCCTACGAGCAGTACTTC.